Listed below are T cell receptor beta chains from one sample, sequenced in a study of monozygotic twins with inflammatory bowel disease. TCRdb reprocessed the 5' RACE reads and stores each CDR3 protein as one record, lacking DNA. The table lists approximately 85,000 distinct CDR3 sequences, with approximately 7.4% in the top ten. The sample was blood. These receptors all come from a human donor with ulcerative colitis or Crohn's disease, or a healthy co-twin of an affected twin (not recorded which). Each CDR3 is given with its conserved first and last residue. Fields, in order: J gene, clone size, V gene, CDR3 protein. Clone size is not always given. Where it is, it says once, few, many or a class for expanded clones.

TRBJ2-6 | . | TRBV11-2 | CASSLGYGRANVLTF
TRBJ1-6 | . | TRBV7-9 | CASSLVDSGSPLHF
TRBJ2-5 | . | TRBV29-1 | CSVETGTGGETQYF
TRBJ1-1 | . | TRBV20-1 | CSARAATGRGTEAFF
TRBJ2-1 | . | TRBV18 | CASSPPRWGGLSEQFF
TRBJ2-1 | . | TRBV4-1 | CASSQDGGYSYNEQFF
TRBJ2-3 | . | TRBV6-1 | CASSVWRGGPGDTQYF
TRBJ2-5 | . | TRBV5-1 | CASSGSKTVLWETQYF
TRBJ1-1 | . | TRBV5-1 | CASSETTGLNTEAFF
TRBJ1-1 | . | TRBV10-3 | CAISEGVGMNTEAFF
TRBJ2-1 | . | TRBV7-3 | CASSPGLAGGLHYNEQFF
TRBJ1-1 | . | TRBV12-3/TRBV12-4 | CASRHYRTTGAGTEAFF
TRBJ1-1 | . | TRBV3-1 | CASSQETGYTEAFF
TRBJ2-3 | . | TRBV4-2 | CASSQGGLTDTQYF
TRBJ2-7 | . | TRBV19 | CASSIASSGLYEQYF
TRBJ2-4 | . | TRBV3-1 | CASSQDPAGLSIQYF
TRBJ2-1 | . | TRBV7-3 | CASSLDSNEQFF
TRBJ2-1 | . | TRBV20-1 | CSAPGRISDLSEQFF
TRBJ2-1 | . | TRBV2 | CASSADRSLNEQFF
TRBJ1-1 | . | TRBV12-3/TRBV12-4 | CASSPTTKGTNTEAFF
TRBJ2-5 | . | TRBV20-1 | CSARPPTGRETQYF
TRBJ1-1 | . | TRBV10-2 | CASSDSAGPNTEAFF
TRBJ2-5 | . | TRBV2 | CASNRRSGDRETQYF
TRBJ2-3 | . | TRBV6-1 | CASSSGVRTDTQYF
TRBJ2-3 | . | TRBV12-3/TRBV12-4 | CASIIRDLFSSTDTQYF
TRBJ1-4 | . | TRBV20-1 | CSARGEGQAGATNEKLFF
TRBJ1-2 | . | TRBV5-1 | CASRDNQGSLSGYTF
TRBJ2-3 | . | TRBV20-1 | CSARGPWDRQYTDTQYF
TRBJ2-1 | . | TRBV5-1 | CASSLDPAGVYHEQFF
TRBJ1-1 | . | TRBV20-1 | CSAKRQDRNTEAFF
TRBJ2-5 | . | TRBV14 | CASSQTGVAQYF
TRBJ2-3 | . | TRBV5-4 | CASSRGAEMADTQYF
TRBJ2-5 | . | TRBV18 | CASSTGEETQYF
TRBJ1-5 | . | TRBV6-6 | CASQADQPQHF
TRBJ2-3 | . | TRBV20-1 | CSAPYTTGGRDTQYF
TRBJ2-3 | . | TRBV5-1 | CASSLGRPSDTQYF
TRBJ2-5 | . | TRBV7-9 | CASSLGAGGREETQYF
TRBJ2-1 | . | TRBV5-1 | CASSDRGLINEQFF
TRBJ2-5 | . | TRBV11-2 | CASSTWERGGQETQYF
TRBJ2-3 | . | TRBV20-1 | CSVPPGGSDTQYF
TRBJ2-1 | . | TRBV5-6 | CASSTYNEQFF
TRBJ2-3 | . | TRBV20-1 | CIASRRTGLRGDTQYF
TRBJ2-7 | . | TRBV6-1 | CASSGTGTSGGEQYF
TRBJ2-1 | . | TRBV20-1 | CSASNNRGYNEQFF
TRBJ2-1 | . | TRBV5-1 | CASSFKYPGTSGGNEQFF
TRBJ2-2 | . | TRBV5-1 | CASSLVLGRTGELFF
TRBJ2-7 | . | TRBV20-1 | CSAIPPASSYEQYF
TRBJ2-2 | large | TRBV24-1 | CATSDSRRERITGELFF
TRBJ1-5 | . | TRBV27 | CASSLVARWQPQHF
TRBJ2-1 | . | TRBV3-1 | CASSHYGGANYNEQFF